This T cell receptor (beta chain) was found in a study of T cell responses to AZD1222 COVID-19 vaccine. General observations from the study: Spike-specific TCR breadth rose after two AZD1222 doses, and depth rose as well. In a largely white British group with more females than males, clonal diversity was possibly underestimated. Only 5 to 7 AZD1222 recipients were seropositive at baseline. Spike as a whole was targeted by vaccine-associated CD4 TCRs, dominant at 160-218 and 743-854.

With 3 bases clipped from V and 11 bases from J, the junction kept 7 bases outside the gene matches. CDR1 MDHEN and CDR2 SYDVKM come from the germline V gene. The CDR3 spans 13 residues. Note on this clone: Antigen unknown.

Clones were sequenced by immunoSEQ multiplex PCR, and TCRdb holds only the in-frame ones, with some missing. The sample records 210,000 or so clones, less than 95% being singletons. The input for sequencing was peripheral blood, taken 28 days after the second dose of the MenACWY control vaccine. This TCR derives from an adult who received the MenACWY meningococcal vaccine as a control. V and J are TRBV28 and TRBJ1-2, with TRBD1 matching over 9 bases. The CDR3 coding sequence is TGTGCCAGCAGTTTGGGACAGGGAATCGGATACACCTTC. Translation: CASSLGQGIGYTF.